The 11 T cell receptor beta chains given below trace back to one sample, sequenced in a study of blood T cell repertoires in COVID-19. Profiling relied on immunoSEQ multiplex PCR, and the TCRdb table lists in-frame clones only, not all of them. Seen here are 85,000 to 110,000 clones, roughly 87% observed once, and the top ten hold 6.2%. Material for sequencing was peripheral blood. These TCRs come from a human donor in a cohort sampled during active COVID-19.

The V gene is TRBV28, the J gene TRBJ1-2, with D maybe TRBD1 (5 bases). CDR3 length: 12 amino acids. The germline V gene encodes CDR1 MDHEN and CDR2 SYDVKM. V lost 10 bases and J lost 0, with 9 bases in between. CDR3 DNA: TGTGCCACCAGACAGCCTAACTATGGCTACACCTTC. It is translated as CATRQPNYGYTF.

J is TRBJ2-1 and V is TRBV19; 9 positions match TRBD2. V gave up 11 bases and J gave up 12 bases; unmatched junction bases: 11. The germline V gene encodes CDR1 LNHDA and CDR2 SQIVND (reference sequence). The CDR3 contains 12 residues. The CDR3 coding sequence is TGTGCCGCGGCGGGGGGGGACCTTGGGCAGTTCTTC. Translated, it gives CAAAGGDLGQFF.

The chain couples TRBV9 to TRBJ1-4; possible D gene TRBD1, 6 bases. The V gene's germline CDR1 is SGDLS and CDR2 YYNGEE. V gave up 4 bases and J gave up 0 bases, with 10 bases separating them. The CDR3 contains 15 residues. The chain's CDR3 is CASSLGGPTNEKLFF. DNA of the CDR3: TGTGCCAGCAGCTTGGGGGGGCCAACTAATGAAAAACTGTTTTTT.

The chain carries TRBV28 and TRBJ2-1; tentative D call: TRBD1 (6 bases). V shed 6 bases and J shed 2 bases, with 11 bases lying between them. Germline assignment: CDR1 MDHEN and CDR2 SYDVKM. The CDR3 spans 14 residues. The CDR3 DNA is TGTGCCAGCAGGCTAGGGGGACCCTACAATGAGCAGTTCTTC. This translates into CASRLGGPYNEQFF.

This chain uses TRBV19 with TRBJ1-4; a possible D gene is TRBD1 (5 bases). CDR3 length: 15 residues. Germline CDR1 and CDR2: LNHDA and SQIVND (reference sequence). Trimming took 6 bases from V and 3 from J, leaving 14 bases between them. The CDR3 is CASSRTQAANEKLFF. The CDR3 region has the DNA TGTGCCAGTAGCCGTACACAGGCGGCTAATGAAAAACTGTTTTTT.

The V call is TRBV5-3, the J call TRBJ1-6; D uncertain. TRBV5-3 is annotated as an ORF whose role is uncertain. The CDR3 has 11 amino acids. V was trimmed by 4 bases and J by 7 bases, leaving 3 bases between them. This CDR3 reads CARSPNSPLHF. CDR3 sequence (DNA): TGTGCCAGAAGCCCGAATTCACCCCTCCACTTT.

This chain connects TRBV27 to TRBJ2-3, with TRBD1 matching over 9 bases. The V gene end was trimmed by 5 bases and the J gene end by 2 bases; junction bases not matched to a gene: 11. Germline V lookup: CDR1 MNHEY, CDR2 SMNVEV (reference sequence). The CDR3 length is 17 residues. The CDR3 DNA reads TGTGCCAGCAGTCCTTCCGACCGGGACAGGGACACAGATACGCAGTATTTT. Amino acid sequence: CASSPSDRDRDTDTQYF.

The chain carries TRBV5-1 and TRBJ2-7, with a possible D match to TRBD2 (5 bases). The CDR3 length is 13 residues. V was clipped by 4 bases and J by 5 bases, with 13 bases between them. Germline-derived CDR1 and CDR2 are SGHRS and YFSETQ. CDR3: CASSADLAHEQYF. In DNA form, the CDR3 reads TGCGCCAGCAGCGCGGATCTAGCTCACGAGCAGTACTTC.

The V and J genes are TRBV15 and TRBJ2-1, with 7 bases matching TRBD2. J gave up 6 bases and V 0 bases, and 5 bases lay outside the gene matches. Per the germline V gene, CDR1 is LNHNV and CDR2 is YYDKDF (reference sequence). The CDR3 is 15 residues long. The CDR3 loop reads CATSRDPLAGNEQFF. In DNA form, the CDR3 reads TGTGCCACCAGCAGAGATCCCTTAGCGGGCAATGAGCAGTTCTTC.

J is TRBJ2-5 and V is TRBV3-1 (or the pseudogene TRBV3-2); TRBD2 matches at 12 bases. J gave up 0 bases and V 3 bases, and 5 bases lay outside the gene matches. The CDR3 totals 17 residues. The germline CDR1 and CDR2 sequences are LGHDT and YNNKEL (reference sequence). CDR3 sequence: CASSQALAGGYQETQYF. CDR3 nucleotide sequence: TGTGCCAGCAGCCAGGCACTAGCGGGGGGTTACCAAGAGACCCAGTACTTC.

This chain links TRBV27 with TRBJ1-2, with 7 nucleotides matching TRBD1. The junction had 8 bases not matched to a gene; V was cut back by 7 bases and J by 0 bases. The germline V gene encodes CDR1 MNHEY and CDR2 SMNVEV (reference sequence). The CDR3 loop spans 15 amino acids. Here the CDR3 DNA reads TGTGCCAGCACCCTCCTGGGGACAGCTAACTATGGCTACACCTTC. It specifies CASTLLGTANYGYTF.